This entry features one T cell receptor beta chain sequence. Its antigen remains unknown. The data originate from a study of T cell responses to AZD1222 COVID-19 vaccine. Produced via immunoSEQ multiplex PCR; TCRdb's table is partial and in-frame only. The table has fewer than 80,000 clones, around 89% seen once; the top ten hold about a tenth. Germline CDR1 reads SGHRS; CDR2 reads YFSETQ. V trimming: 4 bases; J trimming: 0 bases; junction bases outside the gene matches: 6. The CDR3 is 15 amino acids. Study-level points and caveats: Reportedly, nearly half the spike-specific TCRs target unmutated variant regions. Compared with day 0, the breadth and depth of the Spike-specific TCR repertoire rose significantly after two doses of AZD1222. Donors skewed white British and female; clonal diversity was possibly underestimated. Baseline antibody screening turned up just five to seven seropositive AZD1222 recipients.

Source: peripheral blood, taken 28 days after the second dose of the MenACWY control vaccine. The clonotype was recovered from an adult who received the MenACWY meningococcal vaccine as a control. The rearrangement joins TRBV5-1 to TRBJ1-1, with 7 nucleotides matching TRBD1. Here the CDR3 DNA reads TGCGCCAGCAGCCCGCGGGGACAGATGAACACTGAAGCTTTCTTT. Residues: CASSPRGQMNTEAFF.